The 13 T cell receptor beta chains given below trace back to one sample, sequenced in a study of cytomegalovirus exposure and HLA in healthy donors. Primers for the PCR totalled 60 Vbeta and 13 Jbeta. The data were produced by immunoSEQ multiplex PCR, yet TCRdb's version contains in-frame clones alone and is incomplete. Of roughly 220,000 clones listed, about 70% were seen once; the top ten hold 1.8%. The sample taken for sequencing was PBMCs. All receptors come from a woman aged 25 to 45 in good health and CMV-seronegative.

In the case of this clone: Relative to the germline gene, one junction end is altered; a read error may explain this. As DNA, the CDR3 is TGCGCCAGCAGCGGACACGTAGGGGCCATCTCCTACGAGCAGTCCTTC. It codes for CASSGHVGAISYEQSF. The chain combines TRBV5-1 with TRBJ2-7, with D perhaps TRBD1 (5 bases). Germline V lookup: CDR1 SGHRS, CDR2 YFSETQ. This CDR3 has 16 amino acids.

The V gene is TRBV5-4, the J gene TRBJ1-3, with D uncertain. The CDR3 totals 18 residues. V lost 6 bases, J lost 0 bases, and 22 bases lay in between. Germline V gives CDR1 SGHNT, CDR2 YYREEE (reference sequence). In DNA form, the CDR3 reads TGTGCCAGCACCCCGGCCCACAACGCCGACATCTCTGGAAACACCATATATTTT. The encoded protein is CASTPAHNADISGNTIYF.

The chain couples TRBV4-1 to TRBJ1-2; D is ambiguous. Germline CDR1 is MGHRA and CDR2 is YSYEKL. V gave up 0 bases and J gave up 4 bases, with 12 bases separating them. This CDR3 region has 15 residues. CDR3 loop: CASSQENRHSYGYTF. DNA for the CDR3: TGCGCCAGCAGCCAAGAAAACCGCCACTCCTATGGCTACACCTTC.

This CDR3 reads CASSTRDSQGRGYTF. The CDR3 DNA reads as TGTGCCAGTAGTACCAGGGACAGTCAGGGAAGGGGCTACACCTTC. The genes are TRBV19 and TRBJ1-2; 7 bases map to TRBD1. V shed 4 bases, J shed 8 bases, and the junction held 13 bases outside the gene matches. The germline CDR1 and CDR2 sequences are LNHDA and SQIVND (reference sequence). CDR3 length equals 15 residues.

There are a few counts of this clone. V usage is TRBV6-6 and J usage is TRBJ2-5, with a weak D call TRBD2 (7 bases). CDR3 size: 14 residues. V lost 5 bases and J 5 bases, leaving 15 bases between the germline ends. Per germline, CDR1 MNHNY and CDR2 SVGAGI (reference sequence). The CDR3 reads CASSRLGRGETQYF. CDR3 sequence (DNA): TGTGCCAGCAGTCGACTAGGGAGGGGGGAGACCCAGTACTTC.

The chain combines TRBV10-3 with TRBJ2-5; D is possibly TRBD1 (5 bases). The V end was cut by 6 bases, the J end by 1 base, with 9 bases between. CDR3 size: 13 residues. Germline lookup yields CDR1 ENHRY and CDR2 SYGVKD. The CDR3 is CAIRDDSQETQYF. In DNA, the CDR3 is TGTGCCATCAGAGATGACAGCCAAGAGACCCAGTACTTC.

This clone has only a few counts. The genes are TRBV7-8 and TRBJ2-6, with D unclear. V was shortened by 2 bases and J by 1 base, with 6 bases between the two germline ends. Germline V CDR1 and CDR2: SGHVS, FQNEAQ. CDR3 length: 15 amino acids. This CDR3 is CASSLYRSGANVLTF. The CDR3 DNA is TGTGCCAGCAGCTTATATCGTTCTGGGGCCAACGTCCTGACTTTC.

This clone was detected only a few times. The chain has TRBV11-2 and TRBJ2-3; D ambiguous. Germline CDR1 and CDR2: SGHAT and FQNNGV. V was cut by 0 bases and J by 4 bases, with 5 bases left in between. The CDR3 has 13 amino acids. In DNA form, the CDR3 reads TGTGCCAGCAGCTTAGATTTAGCAGATACGCAGTATTTT. It encodes CASSLDLADTQYF.

A remark on this clone: One end of the junction does not line up with germline, which may come from a read error. The J gene is TRBJ2-6, the V gene TRBV27, with D unclear. Germline V gives CDR1 MNHEY, CDR2 SMNVEV (reference sequence). The CDR3 totals 12 residues. For the CDR3, the DNA is TGTGCCAGCAGCTCTCGGGCCAACGTCCTGACTTTC. Its translation is CASSSRANVLTF.

This sequence joins TRBV25-1 and TRBJ1-1; TRBD1 aligns across 8 bases. V was pared by 2 bases and J by 8 bases, with 13 bases of the junction left unmatched. CDR1 and CDR2 from the germline V gene are MGHDK and SYGVNS. The CDR3 has 16 residues. The CDR3, as DNA: TGTGCCAGCAGTGAACGGGGGACAGGTGGATTCATGGAAGCTTTCTTT. This gives the protein CASSERGTGGFMEAFF. Looking up the rest from reference TRBV25-1 and TRBJ1-1 gives the full variable domain: EADIYQTPRYLVIGTGKKITLECSQTMGHDKMYWYQQDPGMELHLIHYSYGVNSTEKGDLSSESTVSRIRTEHFPLTLESARPSHTSQYLCASSERGTGGFMEAFFGQGTRLTVV.

This clone has more than one count but fewer than ten. The chain recombines TRBV11-2 with TRBJ1-1; D perhaps matches TRBD1 (5 bases). CDR3 length: 16 amino acids. The V gene lost 5 bases and the J gene lost 4 bases, with 20 bases spanning the gap. Germline values: CDR1 SGHAT, CDR2 FQNNGV. This chain's CDR3 is CASSPDYRSQITEAFF. CDR3 DNA sequence: TGTGCCAGCAGCCCGGACTACAGGTCGCAGATCACTGAAGCTTTCTTT.

The chain recombines TRBV12-5 with TRBJ2-2; 7 bases are shared with TRBD2. The CDR3 is 15 amino acids. With V trimmed by 3 bases and J by 4 bases, 5 bases remained unmatched. The germline V gene has CDR1 LGHNT and CDR2 FRNRAP. CDR3 sequence (DNA): TGTGCTAGTGGTTTAGAGGGGAGGGTCACCGGGGAGCTGTTTTTT. Translated: CASGLEGRVTGELFF.

This chain links TRBV7-2 with TRBJ1-2; 8 bases map to TRBD1. The CDR3 is 15 residues long. Germline trimming cut 5 bases from V and 1 base from J; bases unmatched to any gene: 6. The germline CDR1 and CDR2 sequences are SGHTA and FQGNSA. The CDR3 nucleotides read TGTGCCAGCAGCCGTCGTGGACAGGGTAACTATGGCTACACCTTC. Its protein is CASSRRGQGNYGYTF.